These 15 T cell receptor beta chains originate from one sample sequenced in a study of molecular identifiers for immune sequencing clone quantification. TCRdb re-analysed the PCR reads in MiXCR, keeping a single row per CDR3 protein. The sample contains some 320,000 distinct CDR3 sequences, 24% of which appear only once. The sample taken for sequencing was naive CD8+ T cells from blood, with Jurkat cell RNA spiked in. Subset denoted: FACS-sorted CD8+CD4-CCR7+CD45RA+ naive T cells. The receptor source for this set is a human donor in good health. Some libraries in this study had Jurkat cell RNA spiked in.

This clonotype has only a few counts. The rearrangement links TRBV20-1 to TRBJ2-1, with D uncertain. Trimming cost V 0 bases and J 7 bases, with 4 bases left between them. Germline loops: CDR1 DFQATT, CDR2 SNEGSKA (reference sequence). CDR3 length equals 11 residues. The CDR3 loop reads CSARDVNEQFF. The CDR3 coding sequence is TGCAGTGCTAGAGATGTGAATGAGCAGTTCTTC.

In its sample, this clonotype was seen a few times. The chain recombines TRBV7-8 with TRBJ2-1; D is unclear. The CDR3 has 16 amino acids. The V and J ends lost 1 base and 6 bases respectively, with 16 bases between them. The V gene's germline CDR1 is SGHVS and CDR2 FQNEAQ. CDR3 DNA: TGTGCCAGCAGCTTAGTAGGCCTACCAACCGGCAATGAGCAGTTCTTC. Protein sequence: CASSLVGLPTGNEQFF.

The CDR3 spells CASSFYDRTGGYEQYF. The CDR3 DNA reads TGTGCCAGCAGTTTTTATGACAGAACAGGCGGGTACGAGCAGTACTTC. V gene TRBV28 combines with J gene TRBJ2-7; TRBD1 or TRBD2 may be the D gene (5 bases each). Per the germline V gene, CDR1 is MDHEN and CDR2 is SYDVKM. This CDR3 has 16 residues. Deletions cut 3 bases from V and 4 bases from J, with 19 bases between.

The chain recombines TRBV4-3 with TRBJ2-1; TRBD1 or TRBD2 may be the D gene (5 bases each). V lost 4 bases, J lost 6 bases, and 10 bases lay in between. Germline V gives CDR1 LGHNA, CDR2 YSLEER. This CDR3 comprises 13 residues. The CDR3 region is CASSPGGRNEQFF. The DNA of the CDR3 is TGCGCCAGCAGCCCTGGGGGTCGCAATGAGCAGTTCTTC.

A few counts support this clonotype. The chain uses TRBV28 and TRBJ1-1; D perhaps matches TRBD1 (5 bases). The CDR3 contains 14 residues. Per germline, CDR1 MDHEN and CDR2 SYDVKM. Between the trimmed V and J ends, which lost 3 bases and 6 bases, there was a span of 14 bases. CDR3 loop: CASSFRRGISEAFF. CDR3 sequence (DNA): TGTGCCAGCAGTTTTCGTAGGGGAATATCTGAAGCTTTCTTT.

This clonotype has ten or more counts. The rearrangement joins TRBV28 to TRBJ2-3; D uncertain. The germline V gene encodes CDR1 MDHEN and CDR2 SYDVKM. CDR3 length equals 16 residues. V was cut by 6 bases and J by 1 base, with 17 bases left in between. In DNA form, the CDR3 reads TGTGCCAGCAGCTCTACCCAAGCCATCCGCACAGATACGCAGTATTTT. Residues: CASSSTQAIRTDTQYF.

Comments on this clonotype: One junction end does not reproduce the germline sequence, and a read error may be involved. V and J are TRBV14 and TRBJ1-5, with D unclear. CDR1 SGHDN and CDR2 FVKESK come from the germline V gene. The CDR3 covers 16 residues. CDR3 sequence (DNA): TGTGCCAGCGGCCAAGTTTCTGGGCAGACAAATCAGCCCCAGCATTTT. Translation: CASGQVSGQTNQPQHF. The full variable domain, in which reference TRBV14 and TRBJ1-5 provide the parts outside the CDR3, is EAGVTQFPSHSVIEKGQTVTLRCDPISGHDNLYWYRRVMGKEIKFLLHFVKESKQDESGMPNNRFLAERTGGTYSTLKVQPAELEDSGVYFCASGQVSGQTNQPQHFGDGTRLSIL.

This clonotype was counted at least ten times. It is likely a read error, because the conserved phenylalanine at the end of the CDR3 is missing. The DNA is left out, because the CDR3 cannot be placed on it with certainty; the CDR3 is given as TCRdb lists it. This chain links TRBV28 with TRBJ2-1; TRBD2, the D gene given by the table, was not confirmed from the DNA. A total of 11 residues make up the CDR3, ends included. CDR1 is MDHEN, CDR2 SYDVKM, per germline. CDR3 residues: CASRSGTEFYR.

The table lists this clonotype with a few counts. The chain links TRBV12-3 or TRBV12-4 to TRBJ2-3, with a possible D match to TRBD1 (5 bases). CDR3 length: 14 amino acids. With 6 bases removed from V and 1 base from J, the gap between germline ends came to 11 bases. CDR3 protein: CASSPWGGTDTQYF. The DNA for the CDR3 is TGTGCCAGCAGCCCCTGGGGCGGCACAGATACGCAGTATTTT.

This clonotype was observed a few times. The genes are TRBV4-1 and TRBJ1-1; TRBD1 matches at 10 bases. The junction had 3 bases not matched to a gene; V was cut back by 1 base and J by 7 bases. Germline lookup yields CDR1 MGHRA and CDR2 YSYEKL. The CDR3 runs to 14 residues. The CDR3, as DNA: TGCGCCAGCAGCCAAGGACAGGGGGCATATGAAGCTTTCTTT. Amino acid sequence: CASSQGQGAYEAFF.

To note about this clonotype: An end of the junction differs from the germline gene, which may be a read error. This chain uses TRBV7-2 with TRBJ1-2; D unclear. The germline V gene has CDR1 SGHTA and CDR2 FQGNSA. The length of the CDR3 is 15 residues. The CDR3 DNA reads as TGTGCCAGCAGTCCACCTGAGGGAGACTTCTATGGCTACGCCTTC. It translates to CASSPPEGDFYGYAF.

A note on this clonotype: This may be a read error: a much more frequent sequence differs by one nucleotide. The chain joins TRBV7-9 to TRBJ2-3, with D uncertain. CDR1 and CDR2 (germline): SEHNR, FQNEAQ (reference sequence). V was clipped by 5 bases and J by 4 bases, with 7 bases between them. The CDR3 has 12 amino acids. In DNA, the CDR3 is TGTGCCAGCAGCCCCTACTCAGATACGCAGTATTTT. It translates to CASSPYSDTQYF.

This clonotype was found a few times. The V call is TRBV4-1, the J call TRBJ1-2; D unresolved. V was cut by 0 bases and J by 8 bases, with 10 bases left in between. CDR1 is MGHRA and CDR2 is YSYEKL in the germline V gene. This CDR3 spans 13 amino acids. The CDR3 sequence: CASSQDRTAGYTF. The CDR3, as DNA: TGCGCCAGCAGCCAAGATAGAACAGCCGGCTACACCTTC.

This clonotype was seen at least ten times. The chain carries TRBV2 and TRBJ2-5; 8 bases agree with TRBD1. Germline trimming cut 3 bases from V and 0 bases from J; bases unmatched to any gene: 15. CDR1 is SNHLY, CDR2 FYNNEI, per germline. The CDR3 has 19 residues. The chain's CDR3 is CASSERTGNGSPYQETQYF. The CDR3 DNA follows: TGTGCCAGCAGTGAGCGGACAGGGAATGGGTCCCCGTACCAAGAGACCCAGTACTTC.

This clonotype has more than one count but fewer than ten. Since a much larger clone is just one base distant, this may be a read error. The chain links TRBV28 to TRBJ1-5, with TRBD1 matching over 12 bases. This CDR3 contains 15 residues. CDR1 MDHEN and CDR2 SYDVKM come from the germline V gene. The CDR3 DNA reads TGTGCCAGCGGTTTCCGGGACAGGGGGCTTCAGCCCCAGCATTTT. It is translated as CASGFRDRGLQPQHF.